The subject of this entry is one TCR beta chain. In the study's own analysis: For nucleated cells, counts were estimated from reference gene primer amplification. Assay used: immunoSEQ multiplex PCR; TCRdb lists only in-frame clones, some missing. Clone size and V and J calls were adopted from that table, with D and trimming inferred from the DNA. This sample has some 100,000 clones, with 88% found just once. This record belongs to a study of blood T cell repertoires in COVID-19. For the study at large: Sites in the United States, Italy and Spain provided acute and convalescent COVID-19 samples. PBMCs, B-cell-depleted T cells, or T cells provided the cDNA or gDNA that made up the material.

CDR1 is LNHDA and CDR2 is SQIVND in the germline V gene (reference sequence). The CDR3 sequence is 13 residues long. V was shortened by 6 bases and J by 5 bases, with 14 bases between the two germline ends. The V gene is TRBV19, the J gene TRBJ2-7, with D perhaps TRBD1 (7 bases). Sequenced material: peripheral blood. The receptor was derived from a woman older than 75 with active COVID-19. For the CDR3, the DNA is TGTGCCAGTAGCCAGACCAGGGGGGACGAGCAGTACTTC. Protein sequence: CASSQTRGDEQYF.